A single sample is the source of the 5 T cell receptor beta chains below, sequenced in a study of CD8+ T cells in alopecia areata. Extracted RNA was reverse transcribed into cDNA, the sequencing template. Libraries were prepared by immunoSEQ multiplex PCR; TCRdb keeps only in-frame clonotypes and omits some of them. The sample carries 130,000 or so clones, around 49% recorded once. The sample consisted of CD8+ T cells sorted from blood, taken at week 0. These receptor sequences come from a human donor with alopecia areata.

This chain's CDR3 is CSVEDRGSTEAFF. In DNA, the CDR3 is TGCAGCGTTGAAGACAGGGGGTCCACTGAAGCTTTCTTT. J is TRBJ1-1 and V is TRBV29-1; 7 nucleotides agree with TRBD1. The CDR3 contains 13 residues. Germline lookup yields CDR1 SQVTM and CDR2 ANQGSEA. The V segment lost 0 bases and the J segment 4 bases; nucleotides outside the gene matches: 2.

The chain couples TRBV29-1 to TRBJ1-2; no clear D gene. Per the germline V gene, CDR1 is SQVTM and CDR2 is ANQGSEA. The CDR3 contains 13 residues. The germline V and J ends were trimmed by 6 bases and 4 bases, with 15 bases remaining between them. CDR3 coding DNA: TGCAGCGTACCCTGGTGGGTCGTCTATGGCTACACCTTC. Its protein product is CSVPWWVVYGYTF.

This clone was counted a few times. One base separates it from a far larger clone, so it is likely a read error. Other DNA sequences of this sample code for an identical CDR3. The chain recombines TRBV7-3 with TRBJ1-2, with D unclear. There are 15 residues in the CDR3. Trimming removed 5 bases from V and 4 bases from J, with 17 bases in between. Germline CDR1 SGHTA, CDR2 FQGTGA. For the CDR3, the DNA is TGTGCCAGCAGCCAAGATAGGGCCAGCGGCTATGGCTACACCTTC. This codes for CASSQDRASGYGYTF.

The rearrangement links TRBV5-1 to TRBJ2-7, with TRBD1 matching 7 bases. CDR3 size: 15 residues. V gave up 1 base and J gave up 2 bases; unmatched junction bases: 6. The germline gives CDR1 SGHRS, CDR2 YFSETQ. For the CDR3, the DNA is TGCGCCAGCAGCTTGAGTTCCGGGACAGCCTACGAGCAGTACTTC. Its translation: CASSLSSGTAYEQYF.

The rearrangement uses TRBV29-1 and TRBJ1-1, with D tentatively TRBD1 (6 bases). Per the germline V gene, CDR1 is SQVTM and CDR2 is ANQGSEA. The V gene lost 7 bases and the J gene lost 0 bases, with 12 bases spanning the gap. CDR3 length: 13 amino acids. CDR3 bases: TGCAGCGGGGTGGGGGGCTTGAACACTGAAGCTTTCTTT. This translates into CSGVGGLNTEAFF.